The 24 T cell receptor beta chains listed next were all sequenced from one sample in a study of shared clonotypes between healthy human individuals. Some clones are missing from TCRdb's copy, which holds only in-frame ones; the method was immunoSEQ multiplex PCR. The data contain under 600,000 clones, 70% to 80% of them singletons. Sample: PBMCs. The origin of the receptors is a woman aged 40 to 50 in good health. Some clones in this sample may be carry-over from other donors' samples.

V usage is TRBV6-6 and J usage is TRBJ1-2; D unclear. The CDR3 sequence is 13 residues long. Between the trimmed V and J ends, which lost 8 bases and 7 bases, there was a span of 17 bases. Looked up from germline, CDR1 is MNHNY and CDR2 is SVGAGI (reference sequence). In DNA form, the CDR3 reads TGTGCCAGCGTACCCTCAGGCAGTGGTGGCTACACCTTC. Translating it yields CASVPSGSGGYTF.

The rearrangement uses TRBV27 and TRBJ2-3; TRBD2 aligns across 9 bases. V was pared by 2 bases and J by 8 bases, with 5 bases of the junction left unmatched. The germline V gene has CDR1 MNHEY and CDR2 SMNVEV (reference sequence). The CDR3 length is 14 residues. The CDR3 is CASSLAGGVGTQYF. The CDR3 DNA reads TGTGCCAGCAGTTTAGCGGGAGGGGTTGGTACGCAGTATTTT.

V usage is TRBV9 and J usage is TRBJ2-7, with unresolved D. The length of the CDR3 is 14 residues. Trimming removed 0 bases from V and 0 bases from J, with 7 bases in between. From germline, CDR1 is SGDLS and CDR2 YYNGEE. The CDR3 coding sequence is TGTGCCAGCAGCGTAGTGGCAGGCTCCTACGAGCAGTACTTC. Encoded protein: CASSVVAGSYEQYF.

The chain has TRBV6-5 and TRBJ1-6; 11 bases fit TRBD1. The ends lost 6 bases at V and 7 bases at J; junction bases unmatched: 5. The CDR3 extends over 15 amino acids. Per the germline V gene, CDR1 is MNHEY and CDR2 is SVGAGI. CDR3 DNA: TGTGCCAGCAGCCCATGGACAGGGGGCAATTCACCCCTCCACTTT. Protein: CASSPWTGGNSPLHF.

Here the CDR3 DNA reads TGTGCCAGCAGTGTAGACACTGGCACAGATACGCAGTATTTT. This codes for CASSVDTGTDTQYF. The genes are TRBV27 and TRBJ2-3; D is unclear. The CDR3 has 14 amino acids. Germline V CDR1 and CDR2: MNHEY, SMNVEV (reference sequence). V gave up 5 bases and J gave up 1 base, with 10 bases separating them.

V is TRBV2 and J is TRBJ2-5, with D maybe TRBD2 (5 bases). The DNA end favors TRBJ2-7, so the J call may be wrong. CDR3 length equals 16 residues. Germline V gene sequence: CDR1 SNHLY, CDR2 FYNNEI. The CDR3 reads CASRLWGQRSSYEQYF. CDR3 coding DNA: TGTGCCAGTAGACTCTGGGGTCAGCGGAGCTCCTACGAGCAGTACTTC.

V is TRBV23-1 and J is TRBJ2-2, with D perhaps matching TRBD1 (5 bases). TRBV23-1 is an ORF, and what it does is uncertain. CDR3 length equals 14 residues. V was clipped by 3 bases and J by 5 bases, with 10 bases between them. CDR3 sequence (DNA): TGCGCCAGCAGTCACCACCGGACAACCGGGGAGCTGTTTTTT. Protein: CASSHHRTTGELFF.

The chain employs TRBV5-1 and TRBJ1-2; 7 nucleotides agree with TRBD1. V lost 3 bases to trimming and J lost 1 base; unmatched junction nucleotides: 9. Looked up from germline, CDR1 is SGHRS and CDR2 is YFSETQ. The CDR3 runs 16 residues. CDR3 nucleotide sequence: TGCGCCAGCAGCTCGCTCGGGGACAGCCTTAACTATGGCTACACCTTC. Amino acid sequence: CASSSLGDSLNYGYTF.

J is TRBJ2-2 and V is TRBV4-2; D gene uncertain. Trimming cost V 1 base and J 0 bases, with 9 bases left between them. Germline V gives CDR1 LGHNA, CDR2 YNFKEQ. The CDR3 runs 16 residues. CDR3 sequence reads: CASSQGAGPNTGELFF. The CDR3 coding sequence is TGTGCCAGCAGCCAAGGGGCAGGACCGAACACCGGGGAGCTGTTTTTT.

This chain links TRBV2 with TRBJ2-5; 8 bases line up with TRBD1. The CDR3 has 14 residues. Germline CDR1 reads SNHLY; CDR2 reads FYNNEI. V lost 6 bases and J lost 2; bases outside the gene matches: 5. The CDR3 is CASSSGGQQETQYF. The CDR3 bases are TGTGCCAGCAGCTCAGGGGGCCAACAAGAGACCCAGTACTTC.

Comments on this clone: A much more abundant neighbour one base away suggests this may be a read error. The chain links TRBV5-1 to TRBJ2-2, with 8 nucleotides matching TRBD1. Losses at the gene ends were 4 bases for V and 10 bases for J; bases not matched to a gene: 9. The CDR3 consists of 14 residues. From germline, CDR1 is SGHRS and CDR2 YFSETQ. The CDR3 region has the DNA TGCGCCAGCAGCCTCCAGGGGGCAGCCGAGGAGCTGTTTTTT. Protein product: CASSLQGAAEELFF. The variable domain in full, completed from reference TRBV5-1 and TRBJ2-2, reads KAGVTQTPRYLIKTRGQQVTLSCSPISGHRSVSWYQQTPGQGLQFLFEYFSETQRNKGNFPGRFSGRQFSNSRSEMNVSTLELGDSALYLCASSLQGAAEELFFGEGSRLTVL.

The CDR3 sequence is CASSHAGTSGYEQYF. As DNA, the CDR3 is TGTGCCAGCAGCCACGCCGGGACTAGCGGATACGAGCAGTACTTC. V is TRBV11-2 and J is TRBJ2-7, with 11 nucleotides matching TRBD2. Germline-derived CDR1 and CDR2 are SGHAT and FQNNGV. The CDR3 loop spans 15 amino acids. V lost 5 bases, J lost 4 bases, and 7 bases stayed unmatched.

For this clone: A much larger clone lies a single base off, so this may be a read error. The same CDR3 also results from other DNA sequences found in this sample. The rearrangement links TRBV16 to TRBJ2-1; 8 bases line up with TRBD2. V trimming: 2 bases; J trimming: 0 bases; junction bases outside the gene matches: 0. Germline loops: CDR1 KGHSY, CDR2 FQNENV. The CDR3 length is 15 residues. CDR3 in DNA: TGTGCCAGCAGCCAACTAGCGGGCTCCTACAATGAGCAGTTCTTC. It encodes CASSQLAGSYNEQFF. Using reference TRBV16 and TRBJ2-1 for the parts outside the CDR3, the full variable domain is GEEVAQTPKHLVRGEGQKAKLYCAPIKGHSYVFWYQQVLKNEFKFLISFQNENVFDETGMPKERFSAKCLPNSPCSLEIQATKLEDSAVYFCASSQLAGSYNEQFFGPGTRLTVL.

Concerning this clone: The same CDR3 also results from other DNA sequences found in this sample. The J gene is TRBJ1-1, the V gene TRBV5-1; tentatively, D is TRBD1 (5 bases). This CDR3 spans 14 amino acids. The germline gives CDR1 SGHRS, CDR2 YFSETQ. V dropped 0 bases and J dropped 1 base, with 7 bases sitting between them. CDR3 sequence: CASSLVGANTEAFF. CDR3 nucleotides: TGCGCCAGCAGCTTGGTCGGGGCGAACACTGAAGCTTTCTTT.

The table lists this clone with many counts. The rearrangement uses TRBV6-5 and TRBJ2-2; D unresolved. This CDR3 is built from 13 residues. Germline values: CDR1 MNHEY, CDR2 SVGAGI. Deletions cut 8 bases from V and 4 bases from J, with 11 bases between. The CDR3 region is CASEKGSTGELFF. The CDR3 DNA sequence: TGTGCCAGCGAAAAGGGAAGCACCGGGGAGCTGTTTTTT.

This rearrangement joins TRBV5-6 to TRBJ2-7; TRBD2 matches at 12 bases. CDR1 SGHDT and CDR2 YYEEEE come from the germline V gene. The CDR3 is 19 residues long. V shed 4 bases, J shed 4 bases, and the junction held 18 bases outside the gene matches. The CDR3 is CASSPIPGLAGQRGYEQYF. The CDR3 region has the DNA TGTGCCAGCAGCCCAATACCGGGACTAGCGGGCCAAAGGGGATACGAGCAGTACTTC.

The sample holds many counts of this clone. The rearrangement joins TRBV5-6 to TRBJ1-2; perhaps TRBD1 as D (6 bases). The germline CDR1 and CDR2 sequences are SGHDT and YYEEEE. V was pared by 4 bases and J by 9 bases, with 16 bases between. The CDR3 has 13 amino acids. The CDR3 region is CASSPGQYARYTF. The CDR3 DNA follows: TGTGCCAGCAGCCCCGGACAGTATGCTCGCTACACCTTC.

The genes are TRBV11-2 and TRBJ2-7, with TRBD1 as a possible D gene (6 bases). The CDR3 is made up of 15 amino acids. Trimming removed 6 bases from V and 7 bases from J, with 22 bases in between. Germline V lookup: CDR1 SGHAT, CDR2 FQNNGV. The DNA of the CDR3 is TGTGCCAGCAGTCCCAACAGGGTTGGGGTAGGGGAGCAGTACTTC. This codes for CASSPNRVGVGEQYF.

The rearrangement joins TRBV5-1 to TRBJ2-1; D unresolved. Looked up from germline, CDR1 is SGHRS and CDR2 is YFSETQ. The CDR3 has 14 residues. The ends were cut back, 0 bases at V and 1 base at J, with 5 bases in the middle. CDR3 region: CASSLGQSYNEQFF. In nucleotides, the CDR3 is TGCGCCAGCAGCTTGGGTCAGTCCTACAATGAGCAGTTCTTC.

A note on this clone: This may be a read error: a much more frequent sequence differs by one nucleotide. Other DNA sequences from this sample encode an identical CDR3 as well. The chain couples TRBV4-1 to TRBJ2-3; the D call may be TRBD1 or TRBD2 (5 bases each). The CDR3 length is 16 residues. Looked up from germline, CDR1 is MGHRA and CDR2 is YSYEKL. The CDR3 here is CASSQGDARDLGTQYF. CDR3 bases: TGCGCCAGTAGCCAAGGCGACGCCCGGGACCTAGGTACGCAGTATTTT.

The J gene is TRBJ2-7, the V gene TRBV7-2; tentatively, D is TRBD1 or TRBD2 (5 bases each). CDR1 and CDR2 (germline): SGHTA, FQGNSA. The CDR3 extends over 17 amino acids. The ends were cut back, 5 bases at V and 1 base at J, with 21 bases in the middle. CDR3 amino acids: CASSTRPRTWGSYEQYF. Here the CDR3 DNA reads TGTGCCAGCAGCACTAGACCCAGGACTTGGGGGTCCTACGAGCAGTACTTC.

In nucleotides, the CDR3 is TGTGCCTGGAGTGTACGAAGGGGAGGAGCGGGAGCAGGCAGCGCGGAGACCCAGTACTTC. It specifies CAWSVRRGGAGAGSAETQYF. The rearrangement joins TRBV30 to TRBJ2-5, with TRBD2 matching 8 bases. The CDR3 sequence is 20 residues long. V lost 0 bases to trimming and J lost 5 bases; unmatched junction nucleotides: 23. CDR1 and CDR2 from the germline V gene are GTSNPN and SVGIG (reference sequence). Full variable domain (outside the CDR3, taken from reference TRBV30 and TRBJ2-5): SQTIHQWPATLVQPVGSPLSLECTVEGTSNPNLYWYRQAAGRGLQLLFYSVGIGQISSEVPQNLSASRPQDRQFILSSKKLLLSDSGFYLCAWSVRRGGAGAGSAETQYFGPGTRLLVL.

This chain uses TRBV19 with TRBJ1-5; the match to TRBD1 covers 9 bases. CDR1 is LNHDA and CDR2 is SQIVND in the germline V gene (reference sequence). V trimming: 4 bases; J trimming: 2 bases; junction bases outside the gene matches: 3. CDR3 size: 15 residues. The CDR3 coding sequence is TGTGCCAGTAGTAATCGGGACAGGGGCAATCAGCCCCAGCATTTT. Residues: CASSNRDRGNQPQHF.

Concerning this clone itself: This clone may be a read error of a much larger clone one base away. V is TRBV30 and J is TRBJ1-1, with no clear D. CDR1 and CDR2 from the germline V gene are GTSNPN and SVGIG (reference sequence). The CDR3 runs to 11 residues. The CDR3 bases are TGTGCCCGGATTAATGTAAGGGAAGCCTTCTTT. Translated, it gives CARINVREAFF. Together with reference TRBV30 and TRBJ1-1, the CDR3 gives the full variable domain: SQTIHQWPATLVQPVGSPLSLECTVEGTSNPNLYWYRQAAGRGLQLLFYSVGIGQISSEVPQNLSASRPQDRQFILSSKKLLLSDSGFYLCARINVREAFFGQGTRLTVV.